These 14 T cell receptor beta chains were sequenced from one sample in a study of blood T cells in healthy people across ages. With a J-beta primer mix and a sample-barcoded 5' primer, a second PCR ran about 6 to 11 cycles. TCRdb used MiXCR to reprocess the 5' RACE reads, holding one entry per CDR3 protein. This sample has about 570,000 distinct CDR3 sequences, with 25% to 30% found just once. The sequencing input was blood. The receptors were sampled from a woman in her 70s in good health.

Only a few counts were recorded for this clonotype. The chain employs TRBV5-1 and TRBJ2-3; a possible D gene is TRBD2 (6 bases). The germline CDR1 and CDR2 sequences are SGHRS and YFSETQ. The CDR3 has 15 amino acids. V was trimmed by 5 bases and J by 5 bases, leaving 18 bases between them. The DNA of the CDR3 is TGCGCCAGCAGTTTCCCGGGACTGCTTGGAGATACGCAGTATTTT. Translated, it gives CASSFPGLLGDTQYF.

The chain links TRBV10-3 to TRBJ2-5; D possibly corresponds to TRBD1 (6 bases). The J call may be incorrect, as the DNA end agrees better with TRBJ2-7. The germline gives CDR1 ENHRY, CDR2 SYGVKD. The CDR3 length is 13 residues. The CDR3 region is CAIIPDSSYEQYF. DNA of the CDR3: TGTGCCATCATCCCGGACAGTTCCTACGAGCAGTACTTC.

In this sample, this clonotype turned up a few times. The chain combines TRBV20-1 with TRBJ2-1, with a possible D match to TRBD2 (6 bases). V was cut by 3 bases and J by 0 bases, with 15 bases left in between. This CDR3 is built from 16 residues. Looked up from germline, CDR1 is DFQATT and CDR2 is SNEGSKA (reference sequence). The CDR3 is CSASLGGASSYNEQFF. CDR3 bases: TGCAGTGCTAGCCTGGGCGGGGCCAGCTCCTACAATGAGCAGTTCTTC.

The rearrangement joins TRBV28 to TRBJ1-1; possible D gene TRBD1, 5 bases. CDR1 MDHEN and CDR2 SYDVKM come from the germline V gene. This CDR3 has 14 amino acids. Between the trimmed V and J ends, which lost 6 bases and 5 bases, there was a span of 16 bases. CDR3 in amino acids: CASRTQNRRTEAFF. The CDR3 DNA reads as TGTGCCAGCAGAACCCAAAACAGGAGGACTGAAGCTTTCTTT. The whole variable domain, remainder taken from reference TRBV28 and TRBJ1-1, is DVKVTQSSRYLVKRTGEKVFLECVQDMDHENMFWYRQDPGLGLRLIYFSYDVKMKEKGDIPEGYSVSREKKERFSLILESASTNQTSMYLCASRTQNRRTEAFFGQGTRLTVV.

This clonotype appeared a single time. V usage is TRBV4-3 and J usage is TRBJ1-2; possible D gene TRBD1, 5 bases. Germline CDR1 LGHNA, CDR2 YSLEER. The CDR3 sequence is 16 residues long. V was pared by 4 bases and J by 2 bases, with 17 bases between. CDR3 sequence reads: CASSRNAGGLNYGYTF. CDR3 sequence (DNA): TGCGCCAGCAGCCGAAATGCCGGGGGACTAAACTATGGCTACACCTTC.

The J gene is TRBJ2-4, the V gene TRBV7-9, with 7 bases identical to TRBD2. J gave up 5 bases and V 4 bases, and 8 bases lay outside the gene matches. Germline assignment: CDR1 SEHNR and CDR2 FQNEAQ (reference sequence). This CDR3 comprises 15 residues. The CDR3 sequence: CASSSRGSGENIQYF. The CDR3 DNA follows: TGTGCCAGCAGCTCTAGGGGCAGCGGGGAAAACATTCAGTACTTC.

Regarding this clonotype: Just one base apart from a much larger clone, this may be a read error. The chain is built from TRBV9 and TRBJ2-5; 9 nucleotides agree with TRBD2. The CDR3 runs to 17 residues. The germline V gene encodes CDR1 SGDLS and CDR2 YYNGEE. The CDR3 loop is CASGVGGSGGSMETQYF. The CDR3 nucleotides read TGTGCCAGCGGCGTAGGAGGTAGCGGGGGTTCGATGGAGACCCAGTACTTC. The complete variable domain, with remaining parts taken from reference TRBV9 and TRBJ2-5, reads DSGVTQTPKHLITATGQRVTLRCSPRSGDLSVYWYQQSLDQGLQFLIQYYNGEERAKGNILERFSAQQFPDLHSELNLSSLELGDSALYFCASGVGGSGGSMETQYFGPGTRLLVL.

The chain carries TRBV15 and TRBJ1-1; 8 bases align to TRBD1. Germline V lookup: CDR1 LNHNV, CDR2 YYDKDF (reference sequence). The CDR3 runs 14 residues. V trimming: 5 bases; J trimming: 2 bases; junction bases outside the gene matches: 4. CDR3 region: CATSRQGPNTEAFF. For the CDR3, the DNA is TGTGCCACCAGCCGACAGGGGCCTAACACTGAAGCTTTCTTT.

This clonotype was recorded many times. The chain links TRBV24-1 to TRBJ2-1; the match to TRBD1 covers 10 bases. Germline CDR1 reads KGHDR; CDR2 reads SFDVKD. V lost 0 bases to trimming and J lost 6 bases; unmatched junction nucleotides: 10. The CDR3 is 18 amino acids. The CDR3 loop is CATSDLPARDRGTNEQFF. CDR3 nucleotides: TGTGCCACCAGTGATTTGCCCGCCAGGGACAGGGGAACCAATGAGCAGTTCTTC.

V is TRBV27 and J is TRBJ1-1; possible D gene TRBD1, 5 bases. Deletions cut 6 bases from V and 0 bases from J, with 11 bases between. The CDR3 sequence is 14 residues long. Germline assignment: CDR1 MNHEY and CDR2 SMNVEV (reference sequence). CDR3 sequence reads: CASRRDFMNTEAFF. The CDR3 DNA reads as TGTGCCAGCAGGCGGGACTTCATGAACACTGAAGCTTTCTTT.

DNA of the CDR3: TGTGCCATCAGCTCCCCCGGCGCTTCAGAGCAGTTCTTC. It specifies CAISSPGASEQFF. V gene TRBV10-3 combines with J gene TRBJ2-1; D call uncertain. This CDR3 spans 13 amino acids. V lost 6 bases and J 10 bases, leaving 16 bases between the germline ends. Germline lookup yields CDR1 ENHRY and CDR2 SYGVKD.

This clonotype was counted ten times or more. The chain links TRBV11-3 to TRBJ2-1; 7 bases match TRBD2. V lost 1 base, J lost 6 bases, and 6 bases stayed unmatched. The germline V gene has CDR1 SGHNT and CDR2 YENEEA. The CDR3 spans 15 residues. CDR3 sequence (DNA): TGTGCCAGCAGCTTAGGACTAGCAGTCTCCAATGAGCAGTTCTTC. As protein: CASSLGLAVSNEQFF.

V is TRBV4-2 and J is TRBJ1-3; possible D gene TRBD1, 6 bases. The CDR3 has 17 residues. The V gene's germline CDR1 is LGHNA and CDR2 YNFKEQ. V lost 1 base and J lost 0, with 13 bases in between. The CDR3: CASSQGGRGSSGNTIYF. The CDR3 nucleotides read TGTGCCAGCAGCCAAGGGGGGCGCGGTTCCTCTGGAAACACCATATATTTT.

Notes on this clonotype: No conserved phenylalanine or tryptophan ends this CDR3, so it is likely a read error. The chain uses TRBV6-2 or TRBV6-3 and TRBJ1-1, with a possible D match to TRBD1 (5 bases). This CDR3 has 13 amino acids. The ends were cut back, 6 bases at V and 3 bases at J, with 11 bases in the middle. The germline V gene encodes CDR1 MNHEY and CDR2 SVGEGT. The CDR3 DNA follows: TGTGCCAGCAGGAACCGGGGGTACACTGAAGCTTTCATT. This encodes CASRNRGYTEAFI.